The next 31 T cell receptor beta chains were all read from a single sample in a study of shared clonotypes between healthy human individuals. Generated by immunoSEQ multiplex PCR, the TCRdb table keeps only in-frame clones and is missing some. This table has around 690,000 clones, around 90% appearing once. Sequenced input: memory CD8+ T cells from PBMCs. The subset denotes: CD45RO+ cells pooled with CCR7-negative TemRA cells. These receptors came from a man younger than 35 in good health. Some clones in this sample may be carry-over from other donors' samples.

The chain employs TRBV28 and TRBJ2-7; the match to TRBD2 covers 10 bases. The germline CDR1 and CDR2 sequences are MDHEN and SYDVKM. This CDR3 contains 22 residues. The trim removed 6 bases at V and 2 bases at J, leaving 28 bases unmatched. The CDR3 bases are TGTGCCAGCAGACCAACTAAAGCCATACCGGGACTAGCGAGAACTGTACCCTACGAGCAGTACTTC. It yields the protein CASRPTKAIPGLARTVPYEQYF.

This clone was recorded only once. The rearrangement links TRBV7-8 to TRBJ2-5; D is perhaps TRBD2 (5 bases). This CDR3 comprises 15 residues. V lost 0 bases to trimming and J lost 4 bases, with 12 bases between them. Germline loops: CDR1 SGHVS, CDR2 FQNEAQ. The CDR3 coding sequence is TGTGCCAGCAGCTTAGCAGCGGTAACGAGAGAGACCCAGTACTTC. This codes for CASSLAAVTRETQYF. Drawing the rest from reference TRBV7-8 and TRBJ2-5, the complete variable domain is GAGVSQSPRYKVAKRGQDVALRCDPISGHVSLFWYQQALGQGPEFLTYFQNEAQLDKSGLPSDRFFAERPEGSVSTLKIQRTQQEDSAVYLCASSLAAVTRETQYFGPGTRLLVL.

V and J are TRBV28 and TRBJ1-3; D is unresolved. Germline V gene data show CDR1 as MDHEN and CDR2 as SYDVKM. CDR3 length equals 16 residues. Trimming pared 4 bases from V and 2 bases from J, leaving 15 bases between. The CDR3 here is CASSYPSVGAGNTIYF. The CDR3 coding sequence is TGTGCCAGCAGTTACCCCAGCGTTGGGGCTGGAAACACCATATATTTT.

In this sample, this clone turned up a few times. This chain joins TRBV6-5 and TRBJ2-7, with TRBD2 as a possible D gene (7 bases). Deletions cut 5 bases from V and 5 bases from J, with 19 bases between. Germline V gives CDR1 MNHEY, CDR2 SVGAGI. This CDR3 comprises 15 residues. In DNA form, the CDR3 reads TGTGCCAGCAGTACCACCGGGGGGCTGCAAAACGAGCAGTACTTC. Its protein product is CASSTTGGLQNEQYF.

Here the CDR3 reads CASSEYSGRYRNEQFF. In nucleotides, the CDR3 is TGTGCCAGCAGCGAATATAGCGGGAGGTACAGAAATGAGCAGTTCTTC. This chain joins TRBV9 and TRBJ2-1; TRBD2 aligns across 10 bases. The CDR3 has 16 residues. The germline gives CDR1 SGDLS, CDR2 YYNGEE. After removal of 3 bases from V and 7 bases from J, the junction contained 10 bases not matched to a gene.

The rearrangement joins TRBV10-3 to TRBJ2-1, with 10 bases aligning to TRBD1. The junction had 2 bases not matched to a gene; V was cut back by 8 bases and J by 4 bases. Germline lookup yields CDR1 ENHRY and CDR2 SYGVKD. The CDR3 has 13 residues. The CDR3 sequence is CAIGQGVYNEQFF. Written as DNA, the CDR3 is TGTGCCATCGGACAGGGGGTGTACAATGAGCAGTTCTTC.

V is TRBV5-4 and J is TRBJ1-2; D gene ambiguous. This CDR3 contains 16 residues. Germline-derived CDR1 and CDR2 are SGHNT and YYREEE (reference sequence). The germline V and J ends were trimmed by 5 bases and 2 bases, with 19 bases remaining between them. The DNA for the CDR3 is TGTGCCAGCAGACCCTTATCGGGCCTACAGAACTATGGCTACACCTTC. Translated, it gives CASRPLSGLQNYGYTF. Drawing the rest from reference TRBV5-4 and TRBJ1-2, the complete variable domain is ETGVTQSPTHLIKTRGQQVTLRCSSQSGHNTVSWYQQALGQGPQFIFQYYREEENGRGNFPPRFSGLQFPNYSSELNVNALELDDSALYLCASRPLSGLQNYGYTFGSGTRLTVV.

This clone was detected a few times. This chain joins TRBV14 and TRBJ1-1, with unresolved D. Germline V gene lookup returns CDR1 SGHDN and CDR2 FVKESK. This CDR3 has 12 amino acids. V lost 6 bases and J lost 4, with 9 bases in between. CDR3 loop: CASRGYGTEAFF. CDR3 DNA sequence: TGTGCCAGCAGGGGATATGGCACTGAAGCTTTCTTT.

The chain has TRBV11-2 and TRBJ2-1; no clear D gene. Trimming left V 1 base short and J 6 bases short, with 16 bases between. This CDR3 spans 16 amino acids. Germline loops: CDR1 SGHAT, CDR2 FQNNGV. The CDR3 loop reads CASSLAPEGKTNEQFF. DNA of the CDR3: TGTGCCAGCAGCTTAGCGCCTGAAGGCAAGACCAATGAGCAGTTCTTC.

In this sample, this clone turned up once. The V and J genes are TRBV27 and TRBJ2-7, with D maybe TRBD1 (6 bases). This CDR3 region has 15 residues. V shed 3 bases and J shed 0 bases, with 12 bases lying between them. Per germline, CDR1 MNHEY and CDR2 SMNVEV (reference sequence). Here the CDR3 DNA reads TGTGCCAGCAGTTTGACACCGGGACACTCCTACGAGCAGTACTTC. It yields the protein CASSLTPGHSYEQYF.

The gene calls are TRBV7-6 and TRBJ2-3, with D possibly being TRBD1 (5 bases). The CDR3 has 14 residues. The germline gives CDR1 SGHVS, CDR2 FNYEAQ. Trimming stripped 4 bases from V and 6 bases from J, with 14 bases between. The CDR3 DNA follows: TGTGCCAGCAGCTATCAGGGCGCATGGGATACGCAGTATTTT. This sequence encodes CASSYQGAWDTQYF.

The gene calls are TRBV27 and TRBJ2-3; D possibly corresponds to TRBD2 (6 bases). The CDR3 consists of 17 residues. The germline CDR1 and CDR2 sequences are MNHEY and SMNVEV (reference sequence). Deletions cut 6 bases from V and 4 bases from J, with 23 bases between. This CDR3 is CASSASEGLVFADTQYF. CDR3 in DNA: TGTGCCAGCAGCGCCTCGGAGGGGTTGGTGTTCGCAGATACGCAGTATTTT.

The CDR3 DNA reads as TGTGCCATCAGTGTTCCGGGACAGGGGCCCAGCACAGATACGCAGTATTTT. Residues: CAISVPGQGPSTDTQYF. J is TRBJ2-3 and V is TRBV10-3; 10 bases fit TRBD1. Losses at the gene ends were 4 bases for V and 0 bases for J; bases not matched to a gene: 7. CDR1 is ENHRY and CDR2 is SYGVKD in the germline V gene. This CDR3 is 17 amino acids long.

The gene calls are TRBV5-1 and TRBJ2-5; 13 positions match TRBD2. The V segment lost 4 bases and the J segment 5 bases; nucleotides outside the gene matches: 11. The CDR3 has 17 residues. CDR1 SGHRS and CDR2 YFSETQ come from the germline V gene. The CDR3 DNA sequence: TGCGCCAGCAGCCTACTAGCGGGAGGGCCCGGGAGGGAGACCCAGTACTTC. Translating gives CASSLLAGGPGRETQYF.

In its sample, this clone was seen many times. This chain uses TRBV5-8 with TRBJ2-7; no clear D gene. Germline CDR1 and CDR2: SGHTS and YDEGEE. The germline V and J ends were trimmed by 0 bases and 0 bases, with 7 bases remaining between them. This CDR3 has 14 residues. The CDR3 region has the DNA TGTGCCAGCAGCTTGGGACATTCCTCCTACGAGCAGTACTTC. Translated, it gives CASSLGHSSYEQYF.

The chain is built from TRBV11-2 and TRBJ2-2; D unclear. There are 16 residues in the CDR3. Trimming took 5 bases from V and 2 from J, leaving 15 bases between them. In germline, CDR1 is SGHAT, CDR2 FQNNGV. The CDR3, as DNA: TGTGCCAGCAGCCCTCCCCCCAGTTTAAACACCGGGGAGCTGTTTTTT. Residues: CASSPPPSLNTGELFF. Full variable domain (outside the CDR3, taken from reference TRBV11-2 and TRBJ2-2): EAGVAQSPRYKIIEKRQSVAFWCNPISGHATLYWYQQILGQGPKLLIQFQNNGVVDDSQLPKDRFSAERLKGVDSTLKIQPAKLEDSAVYLCASSPPPSLNTGELFFGEGSRLTVL.

V usage is TRBV29-1 and J usage is TRBJ1-4; D not resolved. CDR3 length: 12 amino acids. V gave up 5 bases and J gave up 8 bases, with 12 bases separating them. Germline CDR1 SQVTM, CDR2 ANQGSEA. The CDR3 sequence: CSVLTAVEKLFF. The DNA for the CDR3 is TGCAGCGTTCTTACAGCGGTAGAAAAACTGTTTTTT.

The CDR3 here is CSVEEGSDSYEQYF. DNA for the CDR3: TGCAGCGTTGAAGAGGGGAGTGACTCCTACGAGCAGTACTTC. The chain is built from TRBV29-1 and TRBJ2-7, with D perhaps TRBD2 (5 bases). CDR3 length equals 14 residues. Trimming shortened V by 0 bases and J by 0 bases, and 9 bases separated the two germline ends. CDR1 is SQVTM, CDR2 ANQGSEA, per germline.

The rearrangement uses TRBV11-2 and TRBJ1-3; D unresolved. Trimming shortened V by 5 bases and J by 9 bases, and 26 bases separated the two germline ends. Germline V gene lookup returns CDR1 SGHAT and CDR2 FQNNGV. CDR3 length: 17 residues. DNA for the CDR3: TGTGCCAGCAGCACCCAGAGGACTACCCTCAATGCCGGCACCATATATTTT. Its protein is CASSTQRTTLNAGTIYF.

This clone has only a few counts. The rearrangement uses TRBV7-8 and TRBJ1-2, with D possibly TRBD1 on 6 matching bases. The CDR3 is made up of 17 amino acids. V lost 4 bases to trimming and J lost 8 bases, with 26 bases between them. The germline V gene encodes CDR1 SGHVS and CDR2 FQNEAQ. CDR3 bases: TGTGCCAGCAGCTCCTCTCGTTTGGGAGGGGGATTTCGGGGCTACACCTTC. Encoded protein: CASSSSRLGGGFRGYTF.

The chain carries TRBV5-1 and TRBJ1-2; 8 nucleotides match TRBD1. This CDR3 is 17 amino acids long. Germline V gene data show CDR1 as SGHRS and CDR2 as YFSETQ. The V gene end was trimmed by 5 bases and the J gene end by 3 bases; junction bases not matched to a gene: 15. The CDR3: CASRTDRGSGFDYGYTF. CDR3 nucleotide sequence: TGCGCCAGCAGGACTGACAGGGGTAGTGGTTTTGACTATGGCTACACCTTC.

The CDR3 here is CASSADRGSIDEQFF. The CDR3 DNA follows: TGTGCCAGCAGCGCCGACAGGGGAAGTATCGATGAGCAGTTCTTC. The chain has TRBV7-7 and TRBJ2-1; 8 bases fit TRBD1. The CDR3 loop spans 15 amino acids. J was trimmed by 8 bases and V by 5 bases; bases with no gene match: 11. Germline V CDR1 and CDR2: SSHAT, FNYEAQ (reference sequence).

The chain recombines TRBV5-1 with TRBJ2-7; possible D gene TRBD2, 6 bases. CDR3 size: 14 residues. V dropped 0 bases and J dropped 3 bases, with 10 bases sitting between them. Per germline, CDR1 SGHRS and CDR2 YFSETQ. This chain's CDR3 is CASSLARRDYEQYF. CDR3 in DNA: TGCGCCAGCAGCTTGGCGCGGAGGGACTACGAGCAGTACTTC.

The chain employs TRBV28 and TRBJ2-7; D is tentatively TRBD1 or TRBD2 (5 bases each). The CDR3 totals 13 residues. V lost 8 bases and J 1 base, leaving 12 bases between the germline ends. Germline loops: CDR1 MDHEN, CDR2 SYDVKM. The CDR3 DNA follows: TGTGCCAGCCGGGGCGAACCGTCCTACGAGCAGTACTTC. This sequence encodes CASRGEPSYEQYF.

This chain links TRBV4-2 with TRBJ2-5; D gene unclear. The CDR3 is made up of 16 amino acids. Germline CDR1 LGHNA, CDR2 YNFKEQ. The V and J ends lost 1 base and 1 base respectively, with 13 bases between them. The CDR3 reads CASSQADTRSQETQYF. In DNA form, the CDR3 reads TGTGCCAGCAGCCAAGCCGATACTCGCTCCCAAGAGACCCAGTACTTC.

Turning to this clone: A read error likely explains this, since a far larger clone differs by one base. The chain uses TRBV27 and TRBJ2-2; D perhaps matches TRBD1 (6 bases). Germline V gene sequence: CDR1 MNHEY, CDR2 SMNVEV (reference sequence). This CDR3 region has 14 residues. V was shortened by 3 bases and J by 4 bases, with 9 bases between the two germline ends. The CDR3 here is CASSFHRVTGELFF. The CDR3 bases are TGTGCCAGCAGTTTCCACAGGGTCACCGGGGAGCTGTTTTTT.

This clone has just one count. This rearrangement joins TRBV6-6 to TRBJ2-7, with 14 bases matching TRBD2. V trimming: 6 bases; J trimming: 3 bases; junction bases outside the gene matches: 7. Germline CDR1 reads MNHNY; CDR2 reads SVGAGI (reference sequence). The CDR3 contains 16 residues. CDR3 bases: TGTGCCAGCAGCCTCCTGACTAGCGGGAGGGGCTACGAGCAGTACTTC. It encodes CASSLLTSGRGYEQYF.

The V and J genes are TRBV27 and TRBJ2-7, with D possibly TRBD2 on 7 matching bases. Germline V CDR1 and CDR2: MNHEY, SMNVEV (reference sequence). Trimming removed 0 bases from V and 7 bases from J, with 16 bases in between. There are 15 residues in the CDR3. This CDR3 reads CASSLSAGAYGEQYF. CDR3 bases: TGTGCCAGCAGTTTATCGGCGGGGGCTTATGGGGAGCAGTACTTC.

This clone showed up just once. V is TRBV6-5 and J is TRBJ1-1; TRBD1 aligns across 7 bases. CDR1 and CDR2 (germline): MNHEY, SVGAGI. V shed 4 bases and J 4 bases; nucleotides not matched to a gene: 12. CDR3 length: 16 amino acids. The CDR3 DNA follows: TGTGCCAGCAGTTTTGTGGGTCTCTCAGGGGGCACTGAAGCTTTCTTT. It translates to CASSFVGLSGGTEAFF.

This chain links TRBV6-5 with TRBJ1-5, with D unresolved. CDR1 is MNHEY and CDR2 is SVGAGI in the germline V gene. The ends were cut back, 2 bases at V and 7 bases at J, with 9 bases in the middle. This CDR3 comprises 13 residues. CDR3 sequence (DNA): TGTGCCAGCAGTTACGAGGGCGGGCAGCCCCAGCATTTT. This encodes CASSYEGGQPQHF.

The CDR3 region has the DNA TGCGCCAGCAGCCAAGTCAGCGGAGAGCAGTACTTC. This encodes CASSQVSGEQYF. The chain combines TRBV4-1 with TRBJ2-7; a possible D gene is TRBD2 (5 bases). Germline CDR1 MGHRA, CDR2 YSYEKL. Deletions cut 1 base from V and 7 bases from J, with 8 bases between. This CDR3 has 12 residues.